Listed here are 22 T cell receptor beta chains from one sample, sequenced in a study of blood T cell repertoires in COVID-19. TCRdb keeps only in-frame clones here, not all; method: immunoSEQ multiplex PCR. Of approximately 250,000 clones in the sample, around 83% are singletons; the top ten hold 2% to 2.5%. Sequencing used peripheral blood. The receptors were sampled from a man in his forties or fifties who had recovered from COVID-19.

Only one count was recorded for this clone. The chain has TRBV20-1 and TRBJ1-2; D ambiguous. With 6 bases removed from V and 4 bases from J, the gap between germline ends came to 9 bases. The CDR3 length is 11 residues. The germline gives CDR1 DFQATT, CDR2 SNEGSKA (reference sequence). The CDR3 DNA is TGCAGTGCAAAAGAGATCTATGGCTACACCTTC. Translating it yields CSAKEIYGYTF.

The gene calls are TRBV10-1 and TRBJ2-1, with 7 bases aligning to TRBD2. Germline trimming cut 0 bases from V and 7 bases from J; bases unmatched to any gene: 6. CDR1 WNHNN and CDR2 SYGVQD come from the germline V gene (reference sequence). The CDR3 is 15 residues long. The CDR3 sequence is CASSESSGGKNEQFF. The CDR3 bases are TGCGCCAGCAGTGAGTCGTCCGGGGGGAAGAATGAGCAGTTCTTC.

This chain connects TRBV11-2 to TRBJ1-4; TRBD1 is a possible D gene (6 bases). Looked up from germline, CDR1 is SGHAT and CDR2 is FQNNGV. CDR3 length equals 15 residues. V lost 1 base and J 5 bases, leaving 11 bases between the germline ends. CDR3 protein: CASSLGGQGNEKLFF. The CDR3 region has the DNA TGTGCCAGCAGCTTAGGGGGGCAGGGGAATGAAAAACTGTTTTTT.

The chain has TRBV3-1 (or the pseudogene TRBV3-2) and TRBJ2-5; 8 bases match TRBD1. CDR3 length equals 14 residues. The V gene's germline CDR1 is LGHDT and CDR2 YNNKEL (reference sequence). V trimming: 3 bases; J trimming: 2 bases; junction bases outside the gene matches: 2. The CDR3 spells CASSHRDRQETQYF. Here the CDR3 DNA reads TGTGCCAGCAGCCATCGGGACAGGCAAGAGACCCAGTACTTC.

The genes are TRBV7-8 and TRBJ2-1; TRBD2 aligns across 13 bases. The germline V gene encodes CDR1 SGHVS and CDR2 FQNEAQ. V gave up 5 bases and J gave up 7 bases; unmatched junction bases: 5. CDR3 length: 15 residues. The CDR3, as DNA: TGTGCCAGCAGCCGGACTAGCGGGAGAGGAAATGAGCAGTTCTTC. The encoded protein is CASSRTSGRGNEQFF.

This sequence joins TRBV27 and TRBJ1-2; 7 positions agree with TRBD1. V trimming: 6 bases; J trimming: 3 bases; junction bases outside the gene matches: 7. The germline gives CDR1 MNHEY, CDR2 SMNVEV (reference sequence). The CDR3 totals 14 residues. The CDR3 coding sequence is TGTGCCAGCAGGGGTGAGGGGGCTGACTATGGCTACACCTTC. Residues: CASRGEGADYGYTF.

This rearrangement joins TRBV4-1 to TRBJ2-3, with 8 bases aligning to TRBD2. This CDR3 comprises 16 residues. The germline V gene has CDR1 MGHRA and CDR2 YSYEKL. V trimming: 2 bases; J trimming: 4 bases; junction bases outside the gene matches: 8. CDR3 residues: CASSQWRGARADTQYF. CDR3 DNA: TGCGCCAGCAGCCAATGGCGGGGGGCACGGGCAGATACGCAGTATTTT.

The rearrangement uses TRBV5-1 and TRBJ2-7; 7 bases line up with TRBD1. V lost 3 bases and J lost 2; bases outside the gene matches: 8. Germline V gene data show CDR1 as SGHRS and CDR2 as YFSETQ. The CDR3 runs 15 residues. The chain's CDR3 is CASSSLTGRTYEQYF. DNA of the CDR3: TGCGCCAGCAGCTCGCTGACAGGGCGAACCTACGAGCAGTACTTC.

J is TRBJ2-2 and V is TRBV7-9; 14 bases align to TRBD2. CDR1 SEHNR and CDR2 FQNEAQ come from the germline V gene (reference sequence). This CDR3 is 18 amino acids long. The V segment lost 5 bases and the J segment 5 bases; nucleotides outside the gene matches: 10. The CDR3: CASSINRGLAGDTGELFF. CDR3 DNA: TGTGCCAGCAGCATAAACCGGGGACTAGCGGGAGATACCGGGGAGCTGTTTTTT. The full variable domain, its missing parts supplied by reference TRBV7-9 and TRBJ2-2, is DTGVSQNPRHKITKRGQNVTFRCDPISEHNRLYWYRQTLGQGPEFLTYFQNEAQLEKSRLLSDRFSAERPKGSFSTLEIQRTEQGDSAMYLCASSINRGLAGDTGELFFGEGSRLTVL.

The genes are TRBV5-3 and TRBJ1-1, with D possibly matching TRBD1 (5 bases). TRBV5-3 is designated an ORF whose function remains uncertain. The V end was cut by 1 base, the J end by 4 bases, with 17 bases between. The CDR3 runs 16 residues. DNA of the CDR3: TGTGCCAGAAGCTTGAGCTGCCGGACAACCCTCACTGAAGCTTTCTTT. It specifies CARSLSCRTTLTEAFF.

The rearrangement links TRBV5-1 to TRBJ2-5; D is unresolved. Germline CDR1 SGHRS, CDR2 YFSETQ. This CDR3 comprises 13 residues. V gave up 2 bases and J gave up 2 bases, with 7 bases separating them. CDR3 DNA sequence: TGCGCCAGCAGCTTCGGAGATCAAGAGACCCAGTACTTC. Protein: CASSFGDQETQYF.

This clone occurred once. J is TRBJ1-2 and V is TRBV6-2 or TRBV6-3; 9 bases match TRBD1. CDR1 and CDR2 (germline): MNHEY, SVGEGT. V was clipped by 3 bases and J by 4 bases; unmatched bases: 6. The CDR3 length is 15 residues. CDR3 sequence reads: CASSYPGQGGYGYTF. The CDR3 DNA sequence: TGTGCCAGCAGTTATCCGGGACAGGGTGGCTATGGCTACACCTTC.

The sample holds one count of this clone. In DNA form, the CDR3 reads TGTGCCAGCAGTGACCCTGGGTGGGGCCGTGACACAGATACGCAGTATTTT. Protein: CASSDPGWGRDTDTQYF. The chain recombines TRBV25-1 with TRBJ2-3; D possibly corresponds to TRBD1 (5 bases). The V gene lost 3 bases and the J gene lost 2 bases, with 18 bases spanning the gap. Germline values: CDR1 MGHDK, CDR2 SYGVNS. This CDR3 contains 17 residues. The variable domain in full, completed from reference TRBV25-1 and TRBJ2-3, reads EADIYQTPRYLVIGTGKKITLECSQTMGHDKMYWYQQDPGMELHLIHYSYGVNSTEKGDLSSESTVSRIRTEHFPLTLESARPSHTSQYLCASSDPGWGRDTDTQYFGPGTRLTVL.

The gene calls are TRBV29-1 and TRBJ1-4, with a weak D call TRBD1 (5 bases). From germline, CDR1 is SQVTM and CDR2 ANQGSEA. The CDR3 extends over 12 amino acids. V was cut by 4 bases and J by 7 bases, with 10 bases left in between. CDR3 nucleotides: TGCAGCGTTGGCAGGAGGGGTGAAAAACTGTTTTTT. Its translation is CSVGRRGEKLFF.

The chain joins TRBV5-1 to TRBJ1-2; 9 bases fit TRBD1. The CDR3 runs 17 residues. Germline V lookup: CDR1 SGHRS, CDR2 YFSETQ. The V segment lost 4 bases and the J segment 0 bases; nucleotides outside the gene matches: 10. CDR3 DNA sequence: TGCGCCAGCAGCCAACCGAAGACAGGGGGAGCTAACTATGGCTACACCTTC. It is translated as CASSQPKTGGANYGYTF. The full variable domain, with the rest looked up from reference TRBV5-1 and TRBJ1-2, is KAGVTQTPRYLIKTRGQQVTLSCSPISGHRSVSWYQQTPGQGLQFLFEYFSETQRNKGNFPGRFSGRQFSNSRSEMNVSTLELGDSALYLCASSQPKTGGANYGYTFGSGTRLTVV.

This clone was counted once. V usage is TRBV4-3 and J usage is TRBJ2-7, with D unresolved. V was trimmed by 0 bases and J by 7 bases, leaving 13 bases between them. This CDR3 has 14 amino acids. CDR1 and CDR2 from the germline V gene are LGHNA and YSLEER. CDR3 DNA sequence: TGCGCCAGCAGCCAAGAACTTGTCTCCTCAGAGCAGTACTTC. This codes for CASSQELVSSEQYF.

The chain employs TRBV4-3 and TRBJ1-2; TRBD1 agrees at 7 bases. Germline V lookup: CDR1 LGHNA, CDR2 YSLEER. The CDR3 length is 15 residues. J gave up 5 bases and V 0 bases, and 6 bases lay outside the gene matches. The CDR3 spells CASSQDPAGGYGYTF. CDR3 nucleotides: TGCGCCAGCAGCCAAGACCCGGCAGGGGGATATGGCTACACCTTC.

The chain is built from TRBV4-3 and TRBJ2-7; D is undetermined. The CDR3 totals 13 residues. V was trimmed by 4 bases and J by 4 bases, leaving 11 bases between them. Germline lookup yields CDR1 LGHNA and CDR2 YSLEER. CDR3 sequence (DNA): TGCGCCAGCAGCCTTCAGGCCGGTTACGAGCAGTACTTC. Amino acid sequence: CASSLQAGYEQYF.

This clone was recorded a few times. V and J are TRBV5-6 and TRBJ2-2; 9 bases line up with TRBD1. The J segment lost 5 bases and the V segment lost 1 base, leaving 6 bases of the junction unmatched. The CDR3 extends over 16 amino acids. Germline lookup yields CDR1 SGHDT and CDR2 YYEEEE. This chain's CDR3 is CASSLTGGAGTGELFF. The CDR3 DNA reads TGTGCCAGCAGCTTGACAGGGGGCGCGGGGACCGGGGAGCTGTTTTTT.

V and J are TRBV18 and TRBJ2-5; TRBD1 matches at 10 bases. The CDR3 is 13 residues long. CDR1 and CDR2 (germline): KGHSH, LQKENI. J lost 5 bases, V lost 8 bases, and 5 bases had no gene match. CDR3 nucleotide sequence: TGTGCCAGCGCGGGACAGGGGCACGAGACCCAGTACTTC. Translating it yields CASAGQGHETQYF. Full variable domain (rest looked up from reference TRBV18 and TRBJ2-5): NAGVMQNPRHLVRRRGQEARLRCSPMKGHSHVYWYRQLPEEGLKFMVYLQKENIIDESGMPKERFSAEFPKEGPSILRIQQVVRGDSAAYFCASAGQGHETQYFGPGTRLLVL.

The chain couples TRBV6-5 to TRBJ2-7, with TRBD2 as a possible D gene (6 bases). The CDR3 sequence is 15 residues long. Germline V gene lookup returns CDR1 MNHEY and CDR2 SVGAGI. V shed 8 bases and J shed 3 bases, with 20 bases lying between them. CDR3 DNA sequence: TGTGCCAGCGGGGGAGGCCCGGAGTTTGGCTACGAGCAGTACTTC. It yields the protein CASGGGPEFGYEQYF.

The V gene is TRBV9, the J gene TRBJ2-2; 9 bases agree with TRBD2. V shed 3 bases and J 4 bases; nucleotides not matched to a gene: 4. Germline CDR1 SGDLS, CDR2 YYNGEE. CDR3 length equals 15 residues. CDR3 amino acids: CASSGGTSSTGELFF. The CDR3 DNA reads TGTGCCAGCAGCGGGGGGACTAGCAGCACCGGGGAGCTGTTTTTT.